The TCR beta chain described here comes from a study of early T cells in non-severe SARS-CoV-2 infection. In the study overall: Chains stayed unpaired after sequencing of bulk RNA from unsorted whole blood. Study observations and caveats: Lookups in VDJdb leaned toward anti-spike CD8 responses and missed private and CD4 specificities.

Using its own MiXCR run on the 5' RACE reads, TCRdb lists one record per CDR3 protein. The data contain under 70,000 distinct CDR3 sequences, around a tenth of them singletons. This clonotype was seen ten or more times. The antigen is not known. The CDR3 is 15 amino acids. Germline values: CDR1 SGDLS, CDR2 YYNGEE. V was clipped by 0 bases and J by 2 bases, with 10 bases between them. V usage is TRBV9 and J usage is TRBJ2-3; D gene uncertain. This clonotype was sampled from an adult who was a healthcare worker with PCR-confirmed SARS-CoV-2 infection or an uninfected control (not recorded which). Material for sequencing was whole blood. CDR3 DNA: TGTGCCAGCAGCGTAGACGCCGCCCCCACAGATACGCAGTATTTT. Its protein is CASSVDAAPTDTQYF.